The present entry profiles one TCR beta chain with its context. Its target is unknown. V was cut by 3 bases and J by 8 bases, with 11 bases left in between. Germline V gene data show CDR1 as SGHRS and CDR2 as YFSETQ. The CDR3 runs 13 residues. The data belong to a study of cytomegalovirus exposure and HLA in healthy donors. Primers for the PCR totalled 60 Vbeta and 13 Jbeta. TCRdb's table, derived via immunoSEQ multiplex PCR, lists solely in-frame clones and lacks some. Of 100,000 to 150,000 clones listed, 76% are singletons. The study, taken as a whole, reports: Later analysis identified 17,000 or so TCR beta sequences associated with HLA alleles, using a false discovery rate threshold of 0.05. Per published reports, the classifier diagnosed cytomegalovirus status with high specificity and sensitivity. V segments that were indistinguishable, TRBV6-2 and TRBV6-3 among them, were omitted from analysis. In a later analysis, a missense DCLRE1C variant was linked to TCR beta V- and J-gene trimming.

The clonotype comes from a man over 45 in good health and CMV-seronegative. This chain uses TRBV5-1 with TRBJ2-2, with a weak D call TRBD1 (6 bases). The sequenced sample consisted of PBMCs. The CDR3: CASSYRTVGELFF. CDR3 bases: TGCGCCAGCAGCTACAGGACAGTAGGGGAGCTGTTTTTT.